What follows is one TCR beta chain and its context. How the authors handled the data: Junction-only immunoSEQ data arrived without quality scores, meaning filtering differed. TCRdb keeps only in-frame clones here, not all; method: immunoSEQ multiplex PCR. Clone size and V and J calls were adopted from that table, with D and trimming inferred from the DNA. In the table there are under 650,000 clones, 90% to 96% of which are singletons. These data are taken from a study of shared clonotypes between healthy human individuals. The CDR3 extends over 14 amino acids. CDR1 is SGHVS, CDR2 FQNEAQ, per germline. Trimming pared 1 base from V and 1 base from J, leaving 7 bases between.

The sequence came from a woman aged 25 to 39 in good health. The sequencing input was naive CD4+ T cells sorted from blood. Subset indicated: CD45RA+ positively selected. This chain uses TRBV7-8 with TRBJ2-5; D is unclear. CDR3 DNA: TGTGCCAGCAGCTTAGTCGTCTCCCAAGAGACCCAGTACTTC. Protein: CASSLVVSQETQYF.